Listed below are T cell receptor beta chains from one sample, sequenced in a study of blood T cell repertoires in COVID-19. Clones were read by immunoSEQ multiplex PCR, and TCRdb kept only the in-frame ones, dropping some. The top ten hold 7.4% of the sample, which has roughly 250,000 clones, around 83% seen once. The sample taken for sequencing was peripheral blood. Receptors originate from a woman in her forties or fifties with acute or convalescent COVID-19. Both conserved end residues are part of each CDR3. Fields, in order: clone size, J gene, D gene, V gene, CDR3 DNA, CDR3 protein. The D gene is left open where the match is weak. Where a row states a size, it is once, few, many or the class of an expanded clone; other rows omit it.

>NA|TRBJ1-2|TRBD1|TRBV6-5
TGTGCCAGCACCGGGACAGCCTATGGCTACACCTTC
CASTGTAYGYTF
>NA|TRBJ2-7|NA|TRBV5-1
TGCGCCAGCAGGAGGGAAGCGGCCTACGAGCAGTACTTC
CASRREAAYEQYF
>NA|TRBJ1-4|TRBD1|TRBV28
TGTGCCAGCATCTCACCCCAGGGGGCGCCTGGAAAACTGTTTTTT
CASISPQGAPGKLFF
>NA|TRBJ2-1|TRBD2|TRBV5-1
TGCGCCAGCAGCTTTTCGATAGCGGGGGGTTACAATGAGCAGTTCTTC
CASSFSIAGGYNEQFF
>NA|TRBJ1-1|NA|TRBV5-1
TGCGCCAGCAGCTTACAGACACTGAACACTGAAGCTTTCTTT
CASSLQTLNTEAFF
>NA|TRBJ1-2|TRBD1|TRBV7-9
TGTGCCAGCAGACCCATCCAGGGGGTCTTTGGCTACACCTTC
CASRPIQGVFGYTF
>NA|TRBJ1-2|NA|TRBV28
TGTGCCAGCAGTTCCGACCCAACAGGTTGGGATGGCTACACCTTC
CASSSDPTGWDGYTF
>NA|TRBJ2-5|TRBD1|TRBV5-5
TGTGCCAGCAGCCCTTGGGGACAGGGGGCTCAGACCCAGTACTTC
CASSPWGQGAQTQYF
>NA|TRBJ2-7|TRBD1|TRBV19
TGTGCCAGTAGTATATATAAGGGACAGCGAACCTTCCCATACGAGCAGTACTTC
CASSIYKGQRTFPYEQYF
>once|TRBJ2-3|NA|TRBV21-1
TGTGCCAGCAGCAAAGGTCCCGGTAGCGGGACCTCCACAGATACGCAGTATTTT
CASSKGPGSGTSTDTQYF
>NA|TRBJ2-5|TRBD1|TRBV28
TGTGCCAGCAGGTCGACAGGGGCAAACCAAGAGACCCAGTACTTC
CASRSTGANQETQYF
>NA|TRBJ1-6|NA|TRBV2
TGTGCCAGCAGGGCAGGCAGGGATAATTCACCCCTCCACTTT
CASRAGRDNSPLHF
>NA|TRBJ1-2|TRBD1|TRBV30
TGTGCCTGGAGTTTCCTGGACAGGGGGCGCATCGACTATGGCTACACCTTC
CAWSFLDRGRIDYGYTF
>NA|TRBJ1-2|NA|TRBV27
TGTGCCAGCAGTTTCGCGGATGCTTATGGCTACACCTTC
CASSFADAYGYTF
>NA|TRBJ2-5|TRBD2|TRBV5-1
TGCGCCAGCAGCCGGGGACTAGCGGGAGCAGAGACCCAGTACTTC
CASSRGLAGAETQYF
>NA|TRBJ2-1|TRBD2|TRBV28
TGTGCCAGCAGTCGCTGGGGGGGAATGAGTGAGCAGTTCTTC
CASSRWGGMSEQFF
>NA|TRBJ2-2|NA|TRBV27
TGTGCCAGCAGTTTATTTGCAGGGTCAGGGGAGCTGTTTTTT
CASSLFAGSGELFF
>NA|TRBJ1-4|NA|TRBV19
TGTGCCAGTAGTATCCACACAGGGTTTGCAACTAATGAAAAACTGTTTTTT
CASSIHTGFATNEKLFF
>few|TRBJ1-5|NA|TRBV7-2
TGTGCCAGCAGCCCCGGTTTGGGGGAGGATCAGCCCCAGCATTTT
CASSPGLGEDQPQHF
>NA|TRBJ1-5|NA|TRBV6-5
TGTGCCAGCGGGCCGGGACGGGACGGGAGGCCCCAGCATTTT
CASGPGRDGRPQHF
>NA|TRBJ1-5|NA|TRBV4-3
TGCGCCAGCAGCCAAGGGCGGGATCAGCCCCAGCATTTT
CASSQGRDQPQHF
>NA|TRBJ1-1|TRBD1|TRBV7-2
TGTGCCAGCAGCTTGCCTCGACGACAGGGCACTGAAGCTTTCTTT
CASSLPRRQGTEAFF
>NA|TRBJ2-1|NA|TRBV19
TGTGCCAGTACCCCCCCAGGTGGGAGGCAAAATGAGCAGTTCTTC
CASTPPGGRQNEQFF
>NA|TRBJ2-7|TRBD1|TRBV6-6
TGTGCCAGCAGTTCTATTGGGACAGGGGTTGACTACGAGCAGTACTTC
CASSSIGTGVDYEQYF
>few|TRBJ1-2|TRBD1|TRBV28
TGTGCCAGCAGTTTAATTGAGGGGGCGCGGTATGGCTACACCTTC
CASSLIEGARYGYTF
>NA|TRBJ2-7|NA|TRBV19
TGTGCCAGTAGTATCACAAGAACCTACGAGCAGTACTTC
CASSITRTYEQYF
>NA|TRBJ2-1|TRBD2|TRBV4-1
TGCGCCAGCAGCCAAGGACTAGCGGGCAATGAGCAGTTCTTC
CASSQGLAGNEQFF
>NA|TRBJ1-6|TRBD1|TRBV27
TGTGCCAGCAGTTGGACAGGGGCCTATAATTCACCCCTCCACTTT
CASSWTGAYNSPLHF
>NA|TRBJ2-7|TRBD2|TRBV9
TGTGCCAGCAGCGTTAGCGGGGGGCCTCTCTACGAGCAGTACTTC
CASSVSGGPLYEQYF
>NA|TRBJ2-7|TRBD1|TRBV18
TGTGCCAGCTCACCGAGGCAGGGGGCCCCCTACGAGCAGTACTTC
CASSPRQGAPYEQYF
>few|TRBJ1-6|TRBD1|TRBV2
TGTGCCAGCAACAGGGGGAGCTCCTATAATTCACCCCTCCACTTT
CASNRGSSYNSPLHF
>once|TRBJ2-3|TRBD2|TRBV28
TGTGCCAGCAGCGAGACTAGCGGGGGGGCGGATACGCAGTATTTT
CASSETSGGADTQYF
>NA|TRBJ2-3|TRBD1|TRBV30
TGTGCCTGGAGTCGACAGGGGATGAGCACAGATACGCAGTATTTT
CAWSRQGMSTDTQYF
>few|TRBJ2-1|NA|TRBV29-1
TGCAGCGTTGACGGGTTGGCGGGGAACAATGAGCAGTTCTTC
CSVDGLAGNNEQFF
>NA|TRBJ1-5|TRBD1|TRBV4-2
TGTGCCAGCAGCCAAGATCCGGACAGGGATAATCAGCCCCAGCATTTT
CASSQDPDRDNQPQHF
>NA|TRBJ1-1|NA|TRBV12-3/TRBV12-4
TGTGCCAGCAGTTTCACGAGGTTCGCTTTCTTT
CASSFTRFAFF
>NA|TRBJ1-1|NA|TRBV5-1
TGCGCCAGCAGCCAGCATTTCGTCGGGACATCTGAAGCTTTCTTT
CASSQHFVGTSEAFF
>once|TRBJ1-4|TRBD1|TRBV6-5
TGTGCCAGCAGTCTAGACAGGGGTGGTGAAAAACTGTTTTTT
CASSLDRGGEKLFF
>NA|TRBJ1-4|NA|TRBV4-2
TGTGCCAGCAGCCAAGGTGTAACAGAAACACTAACTAATGAAAAACTGTTTTTT
CASSQGVTETLTNEKLFF
>NA|TRBJ1-1|TRBD1|TRBV9
TGTGCCAGCAGCGTCGGTACAGGGGGCCCTGAAGCTTTCTTT
CASSVGTGGPEAFF
>NA|TRBJ2-1|NA|TRBV5-1
TGCGCCAGCAGCCGAAGGCTAGGTTTGAATGAGCAGTTCTTC
CASSRRLGLNEQFF
>NA|TRBJ2-3|TRBD2|TRBV2
TGTGCCACGCTAGCGGGAGGGCCGCGAAATACGCAGTATTTT
CATLAGGPRNTQYF
>NA|TRBJ2-1|TRBD2|TRBV4-2
TGTGCCAGCAGCCCCTTTCAAGCGGGGGACCACAATGAGCAGTTCTTC
CASSPFQAGDHNEQFF
>NA|TRBJ2-1|NA|TRBV7-2
TGTGCCAGCAGCTTAGTGACGGGGAGAGATGAGCAGTTCTTC
CASSLVTGRDEQFF
>NA|TRBJ2-7|NA|TRBV14
TGTGCCAGCAGCCAAAGTCAGGCCCACTACGAGCAGTACTTC
CASSQSQAHYEQYF
>few|TRBJ1-2|TRBD1|TRBV2
TGTGCCAGCAGTGAAGCGGGACAGGGTCCCTTCTATGGCTACACCTTC
CASSEAGQGPFYGYTF
>NA|TRBJ2-2|NA|TRBV5-5
TGTGCCAGCAGCGGACAGTCATCGGGCACCGGGGAGCTGTTTTTT
CASSGQSSGTGELFF
>NA|TRBJ1-2|NA|TRBV3-1/TRBV3-2
TGTGCCAGCAGCCAAGCGGTAGTCGCCGTTGGCTACACCTTC
CASSQAVVAVGYTF
>NA|TRBJ2-1|TRBD2|TRBV9
TGTGCCAGCAGCGTCTCCGGCGGGGGATCATACAATGAGCAGTTCTTC
CASSVSGGGSYNEQFF
>NA|TRBJ2-4|TRBD1|TRBV24-1
TGTGCCACCAGCTCCGGGACAGGTAGCATTCAGTACTTC
CATSSGTGSIQYF